This TCR beta chain was observed in a study of radiotherapy plus CTLA-4 blockade in lung cancer. This CDR3 comprises 16 residues. V was shortened by 2 bases and J by 3 bases, with 13 bases between the two germline ends. CDR1 and CDR2 from the germline V gene are MDHEN and SYDVKM. The protocol was immunoSEQ multiplex PCR, while the TCRdb copy is restricted to in-frame clones and leaves out a portion. The repertoire consists of some 90,000 clones, with around 86% occurring once and the leading ten covering under 0.85%. The sample in question was peripheral blood, obtained from a patient treated with radiotherapy plus ipilimumab. The clonotype comes from a human donor with non-small cell lung cancer who had stable disease on radiotherapy plus ipilimumab. The V gene is TRBV28, the J gene TRBJ1-4; D is perhaps TRBD1 (5 bases). DNA of the CDR3: TGTGCCAGCAGTTTAGGGGCCGACAGAGCTAATGAAAAACTGTTTTTT. Its translation: CASSLGADRANEKLFF.